Listed here are 22 T cell receptor beta chains from one sample, sequenced in a study of persistence of HIV-infected CD4 T cells. The antigens these receptors bind are not known. Overlapping HIV-1 Gag 15-mer peptides at about 1 ug per peptide per mL were used. CD40L-negative CD69-negative CD45RO-high memory CD4+ T cells were sorted as populations depleted of antigen-responding cells. Sequencing used immunoSEQ version 4 in survey mode. Clones were sequenced by immunoSEQ multiplex PCR, and TCRdb holds only the in-frame ones, with some missing. The table has 50,000 to 65,000 clones, 65% to 75% seen once. Sample: CD4+ T cells sorted from PBMCs after 18-hour stimulation, taken from a patient who received antiretroviral therapy. All receptors come from an adult man with HIV who was CMV-seropositive.

This clone turned up a few times. This sequence joins TRBV29-1 and TRBJ1-3; 11 nucleotides line up with TRBD1. CDR1 and CDR2 from the germline V gene are SQVTM and ANQGSEA. CDR3 size: 13 residues. J gave up 11 bases and V 3 bases, and 6 bases lay outside the gene matches. CDR3 in DNA: TGCAGCGTTGACTACGGACAGGGGGCCGCCATATATTTT. It translates to CSVDYGQGAAIYF.

The chain has TRBV5-1 and TRBJ2-5, with 7 bases fitting TRBD2. The CDR3 totals 14 residues. Germline V gene lookup returns CDR1 SGHRS and CDR2 YFSETQ. After removal of 4 bases from V and 7 bases from J, the junction contained 10 bases not matched to a gene. CDR3 in amino acids: CASSPSGREVTQYF. CDR3 nucleotides: TGCGCCAGCAGCCCATCGGGACGGGAGGTGACCCAGTACTTC.

This clone appeared a few times. The chain carries TRBV4-1 and TRBJ2-2; 7 nucleotides align to TRBD1. J gave up 2 bases and V 4 bases, and 22 bases lay outside the gene matches. This CDR3 comprises 21 residues. CDR1 and CDR2 (germline): MGHRA, YSYEKL. This chain's CDR3 is CASSRRATGSSYLSNTGELFF. Here the CDR3 DNA reads TGCGCCAGCAGCCGAAGAGCGACAGGGAGTAGTTACTTATCAAACACCGGGGAGCTGTTTTTT.

This clone was counted a few times. The chain has TRBV28 and TRBJ1-2; a weak D match, TRBD1 (5 bases). Germline CDR1 is MDHEN and CDR2 is SYDVKM. The CDR3 loop spans 13 amino acids. V was shortened by 5 bases and J by 4 bases, with 11 bases between the two germline ends. CDR3 residues: CASSLLRGYGYTF. CDR3 sequence (DNA): TGTGCCAGCAGTCTACTAAGGGGCTATGGCTACACCTTC.

This chain joins TRBV25-1 and TRBJ2-1, with D tentatively TRBD1 (6 bases). The germline CDR1 and CDR2 sequences are MGHDK and SYGVNS. V shed 5 bases and J shed 12 bases, with 14 bases lying between them. This CDR3 spans 12 amino acids. The CDR3 coding sequence is TGTGCCAGCAGTCCTCAGGGGTACGGGCAGTTCTTC. This sequence encodes CASSPQGYGQFF. Full variable domain (missing parts from reference TRBV25-1 and TRBJ2-1): EADIYQTPRYLVIGTGKKITLECSQTMGHDKMYWYQQDPGMELHLIHYSYGVNSTEKGDLSSESTVSRIRTEHFPLTLESARPSHTSQYLCASSPQGYGQFFGPGTRLTVL.

This clone was counted between two and nine times. The chain couples TRBV18 to TRBJ1-5; D is unclear. V lost 0 bases to trimming and J lost 5 bases, with 2 bases between them. The CDR3 spans 12 residues. CDR1 and CDR2 from the germline V gene are KGHSH and LQKENI. CDR3 amino acids: CASSPPDQPQHF. CDR3 nucleotide sequence: TGTGCCAGCTCACCACCGGATCAGCCCCAGCATTTT.

The J gene is TRBJ1-1, the V gene TRBV7-9, with unresolved D. This CDR3 comprises 14 residues. CDR1 SEHNR and CDR2 FQNEAQ come from the germline V gene (reference sequence). Trimming removed 5 bases from V and 0 bases from J, with 10 bases in between. The CDR3 sequence is CASSATRLNTEAFF. CDR3 DNA: TGTGCCAGCAGCGCAACAAGACTGAACACTGAAGCTTTCTTT.

The CDR3 sequence is CASIHGDQPQHF. The CDR3, as DNA: TGTGCCAGCATCCACGGGGATCAGCCCCAGCATTTT. The J gene is TRBJ1-5, the V gene TRBV28; D not certain. CDR1 MDHEN and CDR2 SYDVKM come from the germline V gene. The V end was cut by 7 bases, the J end by 5 bases, with 9 bases between. This CDR3 spans 12 amino acids.

The V call is TRBV14, the J call TRBJ2-3, with TRBD2 identical over 8 bases. J was trimmed by 3 bases and V by 4 bases; bases with no gene match: 6. The germline gives CDR1 SGHDN, CDR2 FVKESK. The CDR3 consists of 15 residues. The CDR3 spells CASSLGLVTTDTQYF. DNA for the CDR3: TGTGCCAGCAGCCTGGGACTAGTGACAACAGATACGCAGTATTTT.

The rearrangement links TRBV5-1 to TRBJ1-4; D is possibly TRBD1 (5 bases). V lost 0 bases and J 6 bases, leaving 12 bases between the germline ends. The CDR3 runs to 15 residues. Germline CDR1 reads SGHRS; CDR2 reads YFSETQ. CDR3 in amino acids: CASSLVGRSDEKLFF. CDR3 bases: TGCGCCAGCAGCTTGGTGGGGCGTTCGGATGAAAAACTGTTTTTT.

CDR3 amino acids: CATSDLTRTGVGGELFF. In nucleotides, the CDR3 is TGTGCCACCAGTGATTTAACAAGGACAGGGGTGGGCGGGGAGCTGTTTTTT. This chain links TRBV24-1 with TRBJ2-2; TRBD1 matches 9 bases. Trimming at V came to 1 base and at J to 7 bases, leaving 9 bases not matched to a gene. This CDR3 has 17 residues. Germline V gene sequence: CDR1 KGHDR, CDR2 SFDVKD.

This chain links TRBV2 with TRBJ2-2; D perhaps matches TRBD1 (6 bases). Germline V gene sequence: CDR1 SNHLY, CDR2 FYNNEI. The CDR3 is 14 residues long. V lost 6 bases, J lost 8 bases, and 16 bases lay in between. The CDR3 protein is CASRIVQGPGELFF. CDR3 nucleotides: TGTGCCAGCAGAATCGTACAGGGTCCTGGGGAGCTGTTTTTT. Using reference TRBV2 and TRBJ2-2 for the parts outside the CDR3, the full variable domain is EPEVTQTPSHQVTQMGQEVILRCVPISNHLYFYWYRQILGQKVEFLVSFYNNEISEKSEIFDDQFSVERPDGSNFTLKIRSTKLEDSAMYFCASRIVQGPGELFFGEGSRLTVL.

J is TRBJ1-6 and V is TRBV6-1, with D uncertain. Trimming removed 2 bases from V and 0 bases from J, with 2 bases in between. Germline V gene lookup returns CDR1 MNHNS and CDR2 SASEGT. This CDR3 comprises 14 residues. DNA for the CDR3: TGTGCCAGCAGTGAATTCTCCTATAATTCACCCCTCCACTTT. Translation: CASSEFSYNSPLHF.

This clone has just a few counts. The genes are TRBV3-1 (or the pseudogene TRBV3-2) and TRBJ2-7; a possible D gene is TRBD1 (5 bases). V was shortened by 4 bases and J by 3 bases, with 16 bases between the two germline ends. The CDR3 loop spans 15 amino acids. The germline V gene has CDR1 LGHDT and CDR2 YNNKEL (reference sequence). The CDR3 loop is CASSPQAGLGYEQYF. DNA for the CDR3: TGTGCCAGCAGCCCCCAGGCAGGGTTGGGCTACGAGCAGTACTTC.

This rearrangement joins TRBV7-6 to TRBJ1-6, with 8 nucleotides matching TRBD1. V lost 5 bases to trimming and J lost 10 bases; unmatched junction nucleotides: 7. Germline V gene lookup returns CDR1 SGHVS and CDR2 FNYEAQ. The CDR3 runs to 14 residues. CDR3 in DNA: TGTGCCAGCAGCACGACAGGGGCTGGCTCACCCCTCCACTTT. This translates into CASSTTGAGSPLHF.

The chain employs TRBV12-5 and TRBJ2-3; D perhaps matches TRBD1 (6 bases). From germline, CDR1 is LGHNT and CDR2 FRNRAP. This CDR3 is 14 amino acids long. V lost 7 bases to trimming and J lost 0 bases, with 11 bases between them. CDR3 DNA sequence: TGTGCTAGTGCCCGACAGGCTAGCACAGATACGCAGTATTTT. This sequence encodes CASARQASTDTQYF.

For this clone: One end of the junction varies from germline; a read error may be responsible. The chain employs TRBV18 and TRBJ2-1; 10 bases are shared with TRBD2. The V gene's germline CDR1 is KGHSH and CDR2 LQKENI. This CDR3 has 18 residues. CDR3 region: CASSSPFSGGSPYNEQFF. For the CDR3, the DNA is TGTGCCAGCTCATCACCCTTTAGCGGGGGGTCCCCCTACAATGAGCAGTTCTTC.

This clone was seen once. This chain joins TRBV7-6 and TRBJ2-1, with D perhaps given as TRBD1 or TRBD2 (6 bases each). CDR1 is SGHVS and CDR2 is FNYEAQ in the germline V gene. Trimming shortened V by 6 bases and J by 3 bases, and 15 bases separated the two germline ends. The CDR3 covers 15 residues. In DNA form, the CDR3 reads TGTGCCAGCAGACTAGGGGGGCCAGTCTACAATGAGCAGTTCTTC. Amino acid sequence: CASRLGGPVYNEQFF.

This rearrangement joins TRBV10-3 to TRBJ2-7; D is perhaps TRBD1 or TRBD2 (6 bases each). The CDR3 consists of 14 residues. The V and J ends lost 6 bases and 5 bases respectively, with 17 bases between them. The germline V gene has CDR1 ENHRY and CDR2 SYGVKD. The CDR3 reads CAIRGAGSPNEQYF. The CDR3 DNA reads TGTGCCATCAGGGGGGCGGGGTCTCCCAACGAGCAGTACTTC.

The rearrangement joins TRBV6-1 to TRBJ1-1; D unresolved. With 3 bases removed from V and 3 bases from J, the gap between germline ends came to 5 bases. This CDR3 is built from 12 residues. In germline, CDR1 is MNHNS, CDR2 SASEGT. The CDR3 spells CASSESDTEAFF. The CDR3 nucleotides read TGTGCCAGCAGTGAGTCGGACACTGAAGCTTTCTTT.

The chain couples TRBV18 to TRBJ2-1; 9 nucleotides match TRBD2. The CDR3 length is 15 residues. V was pared by 3 bases and J by 8 bases, with 8 bases of the junction left unmatched. CDR1 is KGHSH and CDR2 is LQKENI in the germline V gene. Written as DNA, the CDR3 is TGTGCCAGCTCACCGTCCAGGGGGACTAGCCATGAGCAGTTCTTC. Translating it yields CASSPSRGTSHEQFF.

This clone was seen only a few times. This sequence joins TRBV12-3 or TRBV12-4 and TRBJ2-7; no reliable D call. Trimming removed 5 bases at V and 5 bases at J, with 13 bases between. The CDR3 runs 13 residues. CDR3 nucleotides: TGTGCCAGCAGTCCTAGACAATACGACGAGCAGTACTTC. It yields the protein CASSPRQYDEQYF.